This T cell receptor beta chain appears in the sequencing data of a study of blood T cell repertoires in COVID-19. The ends were cut back, 3 bases at V and 0 bases at J, with 7 bases in the middle. Germline CDR1 and CDR2: MGHRA and YSYEKL. This CDR3 has 14 residues. The assay was immunoSEQ multiplex PCR, and TCRdb's table has in-frame clones only and misses some. The sample records 75,000 to 100,000 clones, 80% to 90% being singletons. Sequences were obtained from peripheral blood. J is TRBJ2-3 and V is TRBV4-1; TRBD2 might be the D (6 bases). This TCR was recovered from a woman of 80 years or more with acute or convalescent COVID-19. The CDR3 region is CASSHLASTDTQYF. Written as DNA, the CDR3 is TGCGCCAGCAGCCACCTAGCGAGCACAGATACGCAGTATTTT.